One sample yielded the 6 T cell receptor beta chains listed below, sequenced in a study of blood T cell repertoires in COVID-19. TCRdb's table, derived via immunoSEQ multiplex PCR, lists solely in-frame clones and lacks some. This table has 200,000 to 300,000 clones, 85% to 90% appearing once. Input material: peripheral blood. Receptors originate from a woman between 40 and 50 years old with acute or convalescent COVID-19.

The V and J genes are TRBV10-1 and TRBJ1-6; TRBD1 aligns across 8 bases. CDR3 length: 14 residues. V dropped 9 bases and J dropped 14; count of bases not matched to a gene: 15. CDR1 and CDR2 (germline): WNHNN, SYGVQD (reference sequence). CDR3: CARIRQGMPVTLHF. In DNA, the CDR3 is TGCGCCAGGATAAGACAGGGGATGCCTGTAACCCTCCACTTT.

The rearrangement uses TRBV6-1 and TRBJ1-5; unclear D gene. CDR1 MNHNS and CDR2 SASEGT come from the germline V gene. Trimming removed 2 bases at V and 7 bases at J, with 9 bases between. This CDR3 contains 13 residues. The CDR3 DNA reads as TGTGCCAGCAGTGAAAGCGGTAAGCAGCCCCAGCATTTT. As protein: CASSESGKQPQHF.

This clone was recorded once. The chain employs TRBV7-8 and TRBJ1-5, with D uncertain. V lost 3 bases and J 9 bases, leaving 9 bases between the germline ends. Per the germline V gene, CDR1 is SGHVS and CDR2 is FQNEAQ. The CDR3 runs 12 residues. The CDR3 region has the DNA TGTGCCAGCAGCTTCGGCGGTGGGCCCCAGCATTTT. Translated: CASSFGGGPQHF.

V is TRBV24-1 and J is TRBJ2-2; TRBD1 is a possible D gene (5 bases). The V end lost 3 bases, the J end lost 2 bases, and 9 bases lay between the germline ends. The germline V gene has CDR1 KGHDR and CDR2 SFDVKD. This CDR3 is 15 amino acids long. The CDR3 sequence: CATSDIQGNTGELFF. Here the CDR3 DNA reads TGTGCCACCAGTGATATTCAGGGAAACACCGGGGAGCTGTTTTTT.

This chain joins TRBV28 and TRBJ2-6; no definite D call. Trimming left V 6 bases short and J 0 bases short, with 3 bases between. The length of the CDR3 is 13 residues. Per germline, CDR1 MDHEN and CDR2 SYDVKM. CDR3 DNA sequence: TGTGCCAGCAGCTCCTCTGGGGCCAACGTCCTGACTTTC. Translating it yields CASSSSGANVLTF.

The genes are TRBV6-5 and TRBJ1-5; 7 nucleotides line up with TRBD1. This CDR3 contains 14 residues. Germline assignment: CDR1 MNHEY and CDR2 SVGAGI. V was clipped by 5 bases and J by 6 bases; unmatched bases: 7. This CDR3 is CASSRQGRGQPQHF. The DNA of the CDR3 is TGTGCCAGCAGTAGACAGGGACGTGGTCAGCCCCAGCATTTT.